The present entry profiles one T cell receptor beta chain with its context. Its specificity is not known. The data originate from a study of T cell responses to AZD1222 COVID-19 vaccine. Overall study context: Samples with a second dose at about 4 or about 12 weeks were pooled together.

Some clones are missing from TCRdb's copy, which holds only in-frame ones; the method was immunoSEQ multiplex PCR. This table holds around 140,000 clones, around 93% found once. Points from the study as a whole: Only five to seven individuals given AZD1222 were seropositive at baseline. Spike-spanning, vaccine-associated CD4 TCRs were dominant at 160-218 and 743-854. Epitopes outside B.1.351 and B.1.1.7 mutated regions reportedly drew nearly half of spike TCRs.

Trimming pared 0 bases from V and 1 base from J, leaving 9 bases between. The V gene's germline CDR1 is SGDLS and CDR2 YYNGEE. This CDR3 contains 15 residues. The source material was peripheral blood, sampled on day 0 of AZD1222 vaccination. The TCR sequence derives from an adult in good health. The gene calls are TRBV9 and TRBJ2-3; D possibly corresponds to TRBD2 (6 bases). The CDR3 region is CASSVGRGGTDTQYF. For the CDR3, the DNA is TGTGCCAGCAGCGTAGGGCGGGGCGGCACAGATACGCAGTATTTT.